The 11 T cell receptor beta chains given below trace back to one sample, sequenced in a study of T cell responses to AZD1222 COVID-19 vaccine. Using immunoSEQ multiplex PCR, the repertoire was profiled, and TCRdb retains in-frame clones only, with some absent. The sample lists fewer than 150,000 clones, 80% to 95% occurring once. Sequenced material: peripheral blood, taken on day 0 of AZD1222 vaccination. These receptors originate from an adult in good health.

V usage is TRBV28 and J usage is TRBJ2-5; 10 nucleotides align to TRBD2. Unmatched junction bases numbered 7, after V lost 3 bases and J lost 3 bases. Germline V lookup: CDR1 MDHEN, CDR2 SYDVKM. CDR3 length: 16 residues. CDR3 sequence (DNA): TGTGCCAGCAGTTTCTTTCTAGCGGGGGTGGAAGAGACCCAGTACTTC. Amino acids: CASSFFLAGVEETQYF.

Comment on this clone: Other nucleotide sequences in the sample specify the same CDR3. The chain combines TRBV5-1 with TRBJ2-5; D is perhaps TRBD1 (5 bases). The CDR3 runs 14 residues. Germline CDR1 reads SGHRS; CDR2 reads YFSETQ. Between the trimmed V and J ends, which lost 1 base and 1 base, there was a span of 8 bases. CDR3 residues: CASSLSTGQETQYF. DNA of the CDR3: TGCGCCAGCAGCTTGAGTACAGGCCAAGAGACCCAGTACTTC.

This sequence joins TRBV4-2 and TRBJ1-2, with unresolved D. Germline V gene lookup returns CDR1 LGHNA and CDR2 YNFKEQ. V gave up 4 bases and J gave up 0 bases, with 12 bases separating them. The length of the CDR3 is 15 residues. The CDR3 loop is CASSLESTPNYGYTF. Here the CDR3 DNA reads TGTGCCAGCAGCCTTGAAAGCACCCCTAACTATGGCTACACCTTC.

The gene calls are TRBV27 and TRBJ1-4; no clear D gene. Trimming pared 6 bases from V and 2 bases from J, leaving 13 bases between. The CDR3 extends over 15 amino acids. Looked up from germline, CDR1 is MNHEY and CDR2 is SMNVEV (reference sequence). CDR3 amino acids: CASRHLPGTNEKLFF. The CDR3 DNA reads as TGTGCCAGCAGACACTTACCTGGGACTAATGAAAAACTGTTTTTT.

This rearrangement joins TRBV4-1 to TRBJ2-7; D call uncertain. CDR1 is MGHRA and CDR2 is YSYEKL in the germline V gene. V was shortened by 0 bases and J by 3 bases, with 12 bases between the two germline ends. The CDR3 contains 15 residues. This chain's CDR3 is CASSQDVVRIYEQYF. The CDR3 nucleotides are TGCGCCAGCAGCCAAGATGTGGTCAGAATCTACGAGCAGTACTTC.

The J gene is TRBJ2-7, the V gene TRBV27; D may be TRBD1 or TRBD2 (5 bases each). The CDR3 is made up of 15 amino acids. Trimming left V 1 base short and J 8 bases short, with 18 bases between. Looked up from germline, CDR1 is MNHEY and CDR2 is SMNVEV (reference sequence). The CDR3 DNA follows: TGTGCCAGCAGTTTATGGGACGGCGCTTCTGGGAAGCAGTACTTC. It yields the protein CASSLWDGASGKQYF.

The J gene is TRBJ1-1, the V gene TRBV5-1; maybe TRBD1 (5 bases). The CDR3 extends over 14 amino acids. In germline, CDR1 is SGHRS, CDR2 YFSETQ. Trimming cost V 3 bases and J 0 bases, with 9 bases left between them. CDR3 region: CASSSWGLNTEAFF. The CDR3 DNA reads TGCGCCAGCAGCTCATGGGGCCTGAACACTGAAGCTTTCTTT.

The table lists this clone with a count of one. The CDR3 loop is CASTLHKGGETGELFF. As DNA, the CDR3 is TGTGCCAGCACTCTACATAAGGGGGGAGAAACCGGGGAGCTGTTTTTT. J is TRBJ2-2 and V is TRBV9; TRBD1 or TRBD2 may be the D gene (6 bases each). CDR1 is SGDLS and CDR2 is YYNGEE in the germline V gene. The CDR3 is 16 amino acids. Between the trimmed V and J ends, which lost 6 bases and 5 bases, there was a span of 20 bases.

On this clone itself: One end of the junction is discordant with germline, which a read error may explain. The CDR3 nucleotides read TGTGCCAGCAGTGACTCGACAGTATTCACTGAAGCTTTCTTT. Its translation is CASSDSTVFTEAFF. The chain links TRBV6-5 to TRBJ1-1; D possibly corresponds to TRBD1 (5 bases). From germline, CDR1 is MNHEY and CDR2 SVGAGI. The CDR3 has 14 amino acids.

This clone was detected once. This rearrangement joins TRBV7-6 to TRBJ1-3; the D gene is possibly TRBD1 (5 bases). Germline V CDR1 and CDR2: SGHVS, FNYEAQ. With 0 bases removed from V and 4 bases from J, the gap between germline ends came to 10 bases. The CDR3 consists of 15 residues. This CDR3 reads CASSLAAGLGNTIYF. CDR3 in DNA: TGTGCCAGCAGCTTAGCGGCAGGGCTAGGAAACACCATATATTTT.

The chain recombines TRBV7-9 with TRBJ2-5; 10 bases map to TRBD2. V lost 2 bases to trimming and J lost 5 bases; unmatched junction nucleotides: 8. The CDR3 loop spans 16 amino acids. Germline CDR1 SEHNR, CDR2 FQNEAQ (reference sequence). DNA of the CDR3: TGTGCCAGCAGCTTAAAGTCTAGCGGGGGACGGGAGACCCAGTACTTC. Protein: CASSLKSSGGRETQYF.